A selection of T cell receptor beta chains follows, all from one sample in a study of blood T cell repertoires in COVID-19. Method: immunoSEQ multiplex PCR; TCRdb's copy keeps in-frame clones and lacks some. This sample has about 480,000 clones, with approximately 88% found just once. The material sequenced was PBMCs or T cells enriched from blood (not recorded which). Source of these receptors: a woman aged 40 to 55 who had recovered from COVID-19. CDR3s include the opening cysteine and the closing phenylalanine or tryptophan. The D gene is left open where the match is weak. For some rows the clone size is stated as once, few or many, or as a class when expanded; others skip it.

TRBJ2-1,.,TRBV7-2,.,CASSAGQSSYNEQFF,TGTGCCAGCAGCGCGGGACAGAGCTCCTACAATGAGCAGTTCTTC
TRBJ2-2,TRBD2,TRBV2,.,CASRPGLAGVAGELFF,TGTGCCAGCCGCCCGGGACTAGCGGGAGTGGCCGGGGAGCTGTTTTTT
TRBJ1-2,.,TRBV18,.,CASSPRGANYGYTF,TGTGCCAGCTCACCACGGGGCGCTAACTATGGCTACACCTTC
TRBJ2-3,.,TRBV3-1/TRBV3-2,once,CASSQDRSEGTDTQYF,TGTGCCAGCAGCCAAGATCGGTCGGAGGGCACAGATACGCAGTATTTT
TRBJ2-3,.,TRBV20-1,.,CSAMGRDTQYF,TGCAGTGCTATGGGGCGAGATACGCAGTATTTT
TRBJ1-2,.,TRBV29-1,.,CSVMTGYGYTF,TGCAGCGTCATGACAGGCTATGGCTACACCTTC
TRBJ1-6,.,TRBV29-1,.,CSARGGHDNSPLHF,TGCAGCGCGCGCGGGGGGCACGACAATTCACCCCTCCACTTT
TRBJ1-1,.,TRBV11-2,.,CASSLRGDPLPNTEAFF,TGTGCCAGCAGCCTCCGGGGGGATCCACTTCCGAACACTGAAGCTTTCTTT
TRBJ1-2,TRBD1,TRBV3-1/TRBV3-2,once,CASSPTVGQGVYGYTF,TGTGCCAGCAGCCCTACAGTGGGACAGGGCGTCTATGGCTACACCTTC
TRBJ2-7,TRBD1,TRBV2,.,CASRDRGDFYEQYF,TGTGCCAGCCGGGACAGGGGTGACTTCTACGAGCAGTACTTC
TRBJ2-2,.,TRBV9,.,CASSTRQNTGELFF,TGTGCCAGCAGCACCCGACAGAACACCGGGGAGCTGTTTTTT
TRBJ1-1,.,TRBV25-1,.,CASRATEAFF,TGTGCCAGCAGGGCCACTGAAGCTTTCTTT
TRBJ1-1,.,TRBV7-9,.,CASSEGQEAFF,TGTGCCAGCAGCGAAGGACAGGAAGCTTTCTTT
TRBJ2-7,.,TRBV5-1,.,CASSSSPGLTYEQYF,TGCGCCAGCAGCTCAAGCCCCGGGTTAACCTACGAGCAGTACTTC
TRBJ1-2,.,TRBV7-2,.,CASSQGRLDYGYTF,TGTGCCAGCAGCCAGGGCCGGCTGGACTATGGCTACACCTTC
TRBJ1-1,.,TRBV5-1,.,CASSLTPFQATEAFF,TGCGCCAGCAGCCTCACGCCCTTTCAAGCCACTGAAGCTTTCTTT
TRBJ2-3,TRBD2,TRBV10-2,.,CAAQGAGLTDTQYF,TGCGCCGCCCAGGGAGCGGGGCTCACAGATACGCAGTATTTT
TRBJ2-5,.,TRBV5-4,.,CASSFASKETQYF,TGTGCCAGCAGCTTTGCATCTAAAGAGACCCAGTACTTC
TRBJ2-7,TRBD1,TRBV19,.,CASSRTGISEQYF,TGTGCCAGTAGCAGGACAGGGATCTCCGAGCAGTACTTC
TRBJ1-6,.,TRBV10-2,.,CASRPVQRSLDSPLHF,TGCGCCAGCAGGCCCGTACAGAGATCCCTGGATTCACCCCTCCACTTT
TRBJ2-7,.,TRBV3-1/TRBV3-2,.,CASSQEVLQGKFYEQYF,TGTGCCAGCAGCCAAGAGGTCCTCCAGGGGAAGTTCTACGAGCAGTACTTC
TRBJ1-1,.,TRBV28,.,CASSLGAGLAFF,TGTGCCAGCAGTTTGGGGGCCGGCTTAGCTTTCTTT
TRBJ1-3,.,TRBV4-1,.,CASSLSSGNTIYF,TGCGCCAGCAGCCTCTCCTCTGGAAACACCATATATTTT
TRBJ2-1,TRBD1,TRBV25-1,.,CASSTPDRPPSYNEQFF,TGTGCCAGCAGTACCCCGGACAGGCCCCCCTCCTACAATGAGCAGTTCTTC
TRBJ2-3,TRBD2,TRBV2,once,CATAREREYADTQYF,TGTGCCACGGCTAGGGAGCGGGAGTACGCAGATACGCAGTATTTT
TRBJ1-1,.,TRBV29-1,.,CSVMKGVTEAFF,TGCAGCGTGATGAAAGGGGTCACTGAAGCTTTCTTT
TRBJ2-7,TRBD1,TRBV5-6,.,CASSPGQGVEQYF,TGTGCCAGCAGCCCCGGACAGGGTGTAGAGCAGTACTTC
TRBJ2-1,TRBD2,TRBV3-1/TRBV3-2,.,CASSQGTSGRERSYNEQFF,TGTGCCAGCAGCCAGGGTACTAGCGGGAGGGAAAGGTCCTACAATGAGCAGTTCTTC
TRBJ1-1,.,TRBV4-2,.,CASSQARVGVDTEAFF,TGTGCCAGCAGCCAAGCTAGAGTGGGTGTCGACACTGAAGCTTTCTTT
TRBJ1-1,.,TRBV27,many,CASSLMLQTEAFF,TGTGCCAGCAGTTTAATGTTGCAGACTGAAGCTTTCTTT
TRBJ1-5,.,TRBV29-1,.,CSVGEYSNQPQHF,TGCAGCGTTGGGGAGTATAGCAATCAGCCCCAGCATTTT
TRBJ2-7,TRBD1,TRBV4-3,once,CASSQAPDRLYEQYF,TGCGCCAGCAGCCAGGCCCCGGACAGGCTTTACGAGCAGTACTTC
TRBJ1-5,.,TRBV6-1,.,CASSERVVGNQPQHF,TGTGCCAGCAGTGAGAGGGTAGTAGGCAATCAGCCCCAGCATTTT
TRBJ2-5,.,TRBV24-1,.,CATETEIGETQYF,TGTGCCACCGAGACAGAAATTGGAGAGACCCAGTACTTC
TRBJ1-1,.,TRBV5-1,.,CASRTGSQDGNTEAFF,TGCGCCTCACGAACCGGGAGTCAAGACGGGAACACTGAAGCTTTCTTT
TRBJ2-5,TRBD1,TRBV12-5,.,CASGLGTGGWMETQYF,TGTGCTAGTGGTTTGGGGACAGGGGGCTGGATGGAGACCCAGTACTTC
TRBJ1-2,.,TRBV2,.,CASNARIENYGYTF,TGTGCCAGCAATGCCAGAATTGAAAACTATGGCTACACCTTC
TRBJ2-7,TRBD2,TRBV29-1,.,CSVQISGSSYEQYF,TGCAGCGTTCAAATTAGCGGGAGCTCCTACGAGCAGTACTTC
TRBJ1-5,TRBD1,TRBV3-1/TRBV3-2,.,CASSQEEWGIDRVWGNQPQHF,TGTGCCAGCAGCCAAGAGGAGTGGGGGATAGACAGGGTTTGGGGCAATCAGCCCCAGCATTTT
TRBJ1-3,.,TRBV5-1,.,CASSPGDRSSGNTIYF,TGCGCCAGCAGCCCGGGGGACCGGAGCTCTGGAAACACCATATATTTT
TRBJ2-7,TRBD1,TRBV27,.,CASSSGPGTGFVDEQYF,TGTGCCAGCAGTTCCGGCCCCGGGACAGGGTTTGTTGACGAGCAGTACTTC
TRBJ2-3,TRBD2,TRBV5-1,.,CASSSAGTSGADTQYF,TGCGCCAGCAGCTCCGCCGGGACTAGCGGCGCAGATACGCAGTATTTT
TRBJ2-1,.,TRBV11-3,.,CASSTPDGGIINNEQFF,TGTGCCAGCAGCACCCCCGATGGGGGGATCATAAACAATGAGCAGTTCTTC
TRBJ2-1,TRBD2,TRBV12-5,once,CASGLLASGRTNYNEQFF,TGTGCTAGTGGTTTGTTGGCTAGCGGGAGGACCAACTACAATGAGCAGTTCTTC
TRBJ2-7,TRBD1,TRBV5-6,.,CASSFLGTGGAYEQYF,TGTGCCAGCAGCTTTTTAGGAACAGGGGGAGCCTACGAGCAGTACTTC
TRBJ2-1,.,TRBV18,.,CASSPVQSREDNEQFF,TGTGCCAGCTCACCAGTTCAGTCCAGGGAAGACAATGAGCAGTTCTTC
TRBJ1-1,TRBD1,TRBV19,once,CASSTDRGRDTEAFF,TGTGCCAGTAGTACTGACAGGGGGCGCGACACTGAAGCTTTCTTT
TRBJ1-3,.,TRBV6-5,.,CASRRQAAGNTIYF,TGTGCCAGCAGACGCCAGGCCGCGGGAAACACCATATATTTT
TRBJ2-2,.,TRBV19,.,CASRQAGATGELFF,TGTGCCAGTAGGCAGGCAGGGGCCACCGGGGAGCTGTTTTTT